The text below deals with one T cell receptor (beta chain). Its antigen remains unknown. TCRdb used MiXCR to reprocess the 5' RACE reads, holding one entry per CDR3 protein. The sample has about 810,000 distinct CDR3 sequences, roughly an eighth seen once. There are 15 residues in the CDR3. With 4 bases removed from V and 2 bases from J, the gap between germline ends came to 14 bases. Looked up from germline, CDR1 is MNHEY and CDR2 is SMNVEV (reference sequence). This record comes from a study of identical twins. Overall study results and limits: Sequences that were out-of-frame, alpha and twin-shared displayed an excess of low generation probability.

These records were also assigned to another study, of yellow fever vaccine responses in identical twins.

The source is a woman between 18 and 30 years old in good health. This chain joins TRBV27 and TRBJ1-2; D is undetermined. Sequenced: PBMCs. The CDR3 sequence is CASSYYRQGNYGYTF. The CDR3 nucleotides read TGTGCCAGCAGTTACTACCGACAAGGAAACTATGGCTACACCTTC.